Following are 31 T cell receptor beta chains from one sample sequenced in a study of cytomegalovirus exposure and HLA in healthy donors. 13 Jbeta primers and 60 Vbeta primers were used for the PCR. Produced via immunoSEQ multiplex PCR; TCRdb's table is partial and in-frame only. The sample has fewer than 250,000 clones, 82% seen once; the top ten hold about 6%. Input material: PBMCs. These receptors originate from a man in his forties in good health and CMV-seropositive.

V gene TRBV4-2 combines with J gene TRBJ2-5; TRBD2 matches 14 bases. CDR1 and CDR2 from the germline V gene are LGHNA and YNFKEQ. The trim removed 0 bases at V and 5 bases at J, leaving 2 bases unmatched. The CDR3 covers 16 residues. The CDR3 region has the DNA TGTGCCAGCAGCCAAGAGGGACTAGCGGGAGATGAGACCCAGTACTTC. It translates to CASSQEGLAGDETQYF.

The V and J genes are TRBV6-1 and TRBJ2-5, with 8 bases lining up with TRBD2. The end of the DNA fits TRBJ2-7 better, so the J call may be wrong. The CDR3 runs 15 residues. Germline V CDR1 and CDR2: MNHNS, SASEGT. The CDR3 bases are TGTGCCAGCAGCACCTCACTAGCGGAGTCCTACGAGCAGTACTTC. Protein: CASSTSLAESYEQYF.

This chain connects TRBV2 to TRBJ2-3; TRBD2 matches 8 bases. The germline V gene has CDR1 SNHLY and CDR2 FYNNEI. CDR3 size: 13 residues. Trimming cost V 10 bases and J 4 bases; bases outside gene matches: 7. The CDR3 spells CATRAGVADTQYF. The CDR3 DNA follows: TGTGCCACCAGAGCGGGAGTAGCAGATACGCAGTATTTT.

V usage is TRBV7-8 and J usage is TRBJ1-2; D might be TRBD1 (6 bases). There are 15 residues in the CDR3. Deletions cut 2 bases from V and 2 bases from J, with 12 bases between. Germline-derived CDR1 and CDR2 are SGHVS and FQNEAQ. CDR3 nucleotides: TGTGCCAGCAGCTTATATGGGGGCCCGAACTATGGCTACACCTTC. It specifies CASSLYGGPNYGYTF.

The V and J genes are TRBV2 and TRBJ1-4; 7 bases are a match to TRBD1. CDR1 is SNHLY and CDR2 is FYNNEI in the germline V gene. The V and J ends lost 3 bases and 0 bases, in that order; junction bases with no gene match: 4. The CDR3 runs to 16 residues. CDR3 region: CASSDGTVATNEKLFF. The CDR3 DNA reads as TGTGCCAGCAGTGACGGGACAGTCGCAACTAATGAAAAACTGTTTTTT.

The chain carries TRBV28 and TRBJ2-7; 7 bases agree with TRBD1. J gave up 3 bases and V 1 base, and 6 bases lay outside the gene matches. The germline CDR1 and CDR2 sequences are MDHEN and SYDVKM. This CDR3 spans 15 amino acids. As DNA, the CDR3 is TGTGCCAGCAGTTTATCGCCCCCAGGGGGCTACGAGCAGTACGTC. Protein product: CASSLSPPGGYEQYV.

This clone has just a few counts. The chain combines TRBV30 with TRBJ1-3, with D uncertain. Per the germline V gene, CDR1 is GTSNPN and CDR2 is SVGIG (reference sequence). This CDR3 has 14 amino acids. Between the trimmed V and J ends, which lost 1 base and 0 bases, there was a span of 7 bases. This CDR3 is CAWSGGGSGNTIYF. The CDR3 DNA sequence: TGTGCCTGGAGTGGTGGAGGCTCTGGAAACACCATATATTTT.

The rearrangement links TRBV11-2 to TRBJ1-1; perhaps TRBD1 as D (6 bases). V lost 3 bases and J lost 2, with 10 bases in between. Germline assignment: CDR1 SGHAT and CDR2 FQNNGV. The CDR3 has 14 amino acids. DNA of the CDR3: TGTGCCAGCAGCTTGACGGACAGTAACACTGAAGCTTTCTTT. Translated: CASSLTDSNTEAFF.

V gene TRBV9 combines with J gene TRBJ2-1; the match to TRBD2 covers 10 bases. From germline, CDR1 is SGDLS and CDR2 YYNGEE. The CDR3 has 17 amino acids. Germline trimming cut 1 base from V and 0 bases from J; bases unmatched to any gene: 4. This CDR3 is CASSVLAGASSYNEQFF. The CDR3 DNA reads TGTGCCAGCAGCGTACTAGCGGGAGCGAGCTCCTACAATGAGCAGTTCTTC.

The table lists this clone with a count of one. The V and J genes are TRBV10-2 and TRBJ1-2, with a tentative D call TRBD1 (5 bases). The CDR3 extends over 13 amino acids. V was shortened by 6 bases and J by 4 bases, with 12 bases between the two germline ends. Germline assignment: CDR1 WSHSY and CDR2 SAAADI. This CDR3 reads CASRDSYPYGYTF. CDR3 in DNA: TGCGCCAGCAGAGACAGCTATCCCTATGGCTACACCTTC.

The CDR3 loop reads CASSLARAYEQYF. CDR3 DNA sequence: TGCGCCAGCAGCTTGGCCAGGGCCTACGAGCAGTACTTC. V gene TRBV5-1 combines with J gene TRBJ2-7, with D possibly TRBD1 on 5 matching bases. The CDR3 consists of 13 residues. Germline V gene lookup returns CDR1 SGHRS and CDR2 YFSETQ. Trimming left V 0 bases short and J 2 bases short, with 6 bases between.

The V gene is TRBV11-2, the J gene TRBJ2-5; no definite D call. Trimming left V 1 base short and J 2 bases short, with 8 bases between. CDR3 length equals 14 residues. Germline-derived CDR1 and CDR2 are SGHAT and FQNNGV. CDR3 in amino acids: CASSLGLLQETQYF. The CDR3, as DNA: TGTGCCAGCAGCTTAGGGCTGTTACAAGAGACCCAGTACTTC.

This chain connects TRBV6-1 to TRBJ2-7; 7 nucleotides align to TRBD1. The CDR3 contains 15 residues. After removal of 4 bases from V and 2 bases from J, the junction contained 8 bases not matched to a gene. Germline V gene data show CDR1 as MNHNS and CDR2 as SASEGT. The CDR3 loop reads CASSVTNRGPYEQYV. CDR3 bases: TGTGCCAGCAGTGTTACAAACAGGGGCCCCTACGAGCAGTACGTC.

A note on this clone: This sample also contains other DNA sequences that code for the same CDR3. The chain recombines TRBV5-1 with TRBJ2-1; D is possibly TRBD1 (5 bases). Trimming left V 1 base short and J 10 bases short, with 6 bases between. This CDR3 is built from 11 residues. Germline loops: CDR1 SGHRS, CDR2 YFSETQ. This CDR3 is CASSLTGEQFF. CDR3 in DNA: TGCGCCAGCAGCTTGACAGGCGAGCAGTTCTTC.

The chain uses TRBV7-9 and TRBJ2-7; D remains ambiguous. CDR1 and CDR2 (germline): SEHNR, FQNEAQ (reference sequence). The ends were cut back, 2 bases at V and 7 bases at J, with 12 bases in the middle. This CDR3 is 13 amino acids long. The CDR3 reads CASSLMRGGEQYF. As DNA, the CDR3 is TGTGCCAGCAGCTTAATGAGAGGTGGGGAGCAGTACTTC.

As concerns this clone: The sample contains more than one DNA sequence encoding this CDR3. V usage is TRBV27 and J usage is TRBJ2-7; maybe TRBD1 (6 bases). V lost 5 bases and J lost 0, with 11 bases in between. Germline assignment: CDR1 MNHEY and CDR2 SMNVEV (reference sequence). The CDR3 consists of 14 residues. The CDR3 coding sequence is TGTGCCAGCAGTCCTGGGACATCCTCCTACGAGCAGTACTTC. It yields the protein CASSPGTSSYEQYF.

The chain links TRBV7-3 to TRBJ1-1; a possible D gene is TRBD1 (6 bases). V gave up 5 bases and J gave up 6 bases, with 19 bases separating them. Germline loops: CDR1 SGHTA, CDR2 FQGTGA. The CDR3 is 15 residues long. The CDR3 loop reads CASSHEGGARAEAFF. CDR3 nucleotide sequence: TGTGCCAGCAGCCACGAGGGGGGGGCGCGGGCTGAAGCTTTCTTT. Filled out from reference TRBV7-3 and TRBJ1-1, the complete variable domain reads GAGVSQTPSNKVTEKGKYVELRCDPISGHTALYWYRQSLGQGPEFLIYFQGTGAADDSGLPNDRFFAVRPEGSVSTLKIQRTERGDSAVYLCASSHEGGARAEAFFGQGTRLTVV.

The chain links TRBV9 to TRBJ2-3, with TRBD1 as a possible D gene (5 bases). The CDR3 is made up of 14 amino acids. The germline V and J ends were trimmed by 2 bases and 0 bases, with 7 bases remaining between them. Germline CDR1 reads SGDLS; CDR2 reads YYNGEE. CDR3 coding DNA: TGTGCCAGCAGCGTGCAGGGTAGCACAGATACGCAGTATTTT. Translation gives CASSVQGSTDTQYF.

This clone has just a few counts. CDR3 sequence: CASSLPDTEIATGGYTF. CDR3 bases: TGTGCCAGCAGCCTCCCGGACACTGAAATAGCAACAGGCGGCTACACCTTC. The chain couples TRBV11-3 to TRBJ1-2; a possible D gene is TRBD1 (5 bases). The germline gives CDR1 SGHNT, CDR2 YENEEA. The CDR3 is 17 amino acids. The V gene lost 5 bases and the J gene lost 8 bases, with 27 bases spanning the gap.

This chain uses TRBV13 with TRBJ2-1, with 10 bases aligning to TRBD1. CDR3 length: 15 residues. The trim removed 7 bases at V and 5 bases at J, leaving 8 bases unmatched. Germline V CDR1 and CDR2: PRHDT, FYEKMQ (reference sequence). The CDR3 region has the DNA TGTGCCAGCAAATCGGCCGGGACAGGGGACAATGAGCAGTTCTTC. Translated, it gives CASKSAGTGDNEQFF.

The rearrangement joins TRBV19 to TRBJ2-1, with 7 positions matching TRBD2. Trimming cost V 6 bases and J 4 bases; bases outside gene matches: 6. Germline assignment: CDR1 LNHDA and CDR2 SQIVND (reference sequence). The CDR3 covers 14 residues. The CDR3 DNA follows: TGTGCCAGTAGCTTAGCGGGCCTATACAATGAGCAGTTCTTC. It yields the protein CASSLAGLYNEQFF.

Written as DNA, the CDR3 is TGTGCCAGCAGCTCTGGGACTAGCGGAAACATTCAGTACTTC. It encodes CASSSGTSGNIQYF. The chain links TRBV7-9 to TRBJ2-4; 11 bases fit TRBD2. Trimming took 4 bases from V and 6 from J; bases not matched to a gene: 2. This CDR3 spans 14 amino acids. Germline V gene lookup returns CDR1 SEHNR and CDR2 FQNEAQ (reference sequence).

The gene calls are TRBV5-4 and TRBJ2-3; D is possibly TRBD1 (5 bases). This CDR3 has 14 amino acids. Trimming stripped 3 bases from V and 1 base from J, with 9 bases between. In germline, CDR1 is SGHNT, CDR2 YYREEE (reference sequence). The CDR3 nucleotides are TGTGCCAGCAGCTGGCCAGGGCGCACAGATACGCAGTATTTT. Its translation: CASSWPGRTDTQYF.

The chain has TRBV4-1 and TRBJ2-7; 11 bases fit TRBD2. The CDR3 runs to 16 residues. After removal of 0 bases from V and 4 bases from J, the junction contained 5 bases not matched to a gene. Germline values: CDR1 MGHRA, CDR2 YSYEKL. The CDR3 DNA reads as TGCGCCAGCAGCCAAGATCCCCTAGCGGGAGGTTACGAGCAGTACTTC. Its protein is CASSQDPLAGGYEQYF.

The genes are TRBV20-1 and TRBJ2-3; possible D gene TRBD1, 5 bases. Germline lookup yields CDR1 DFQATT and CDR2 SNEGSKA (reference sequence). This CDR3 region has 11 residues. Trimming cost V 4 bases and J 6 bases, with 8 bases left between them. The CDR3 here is CSATGSDTQYF. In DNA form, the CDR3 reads TGCAGTGCTACAGGGTCTGATACGCAGTATTTT.

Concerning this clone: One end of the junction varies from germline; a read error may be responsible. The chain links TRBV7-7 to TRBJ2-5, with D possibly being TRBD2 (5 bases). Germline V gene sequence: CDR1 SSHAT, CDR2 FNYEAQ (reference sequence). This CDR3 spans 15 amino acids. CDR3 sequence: CASSLGRGRSETQYF. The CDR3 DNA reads TGTGCTAGCAGCTTAGGTCGGGGTAGGAGTGAGACCCAGTACTTC.

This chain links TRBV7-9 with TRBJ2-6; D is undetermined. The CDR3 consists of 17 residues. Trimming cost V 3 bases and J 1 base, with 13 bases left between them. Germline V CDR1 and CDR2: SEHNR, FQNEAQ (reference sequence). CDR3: CASSFFLENSGANVLTF. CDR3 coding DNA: TGTGCCAGCAGCTTTTTCCTGGAGAATTCTGGGGCCAACGTCCTGACTTTC.

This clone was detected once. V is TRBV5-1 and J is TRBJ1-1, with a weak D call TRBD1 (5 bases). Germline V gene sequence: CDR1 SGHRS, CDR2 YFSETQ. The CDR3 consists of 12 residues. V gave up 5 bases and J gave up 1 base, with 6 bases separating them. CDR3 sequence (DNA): TGCGCCAGCAGAGGGGAGAACACTGAAGCTTTCTTT. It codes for CASRGENTEAFF.

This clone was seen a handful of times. CDR3 sequence: CASSDQGHSNQPQHF. The CDR3 nucleotides are TGTGCCAGCAGTGATCAGGGTCACAGCAATCAGCCCCAGCATTTT. V usage is TRBV2 and J usage is TRBJ1-5; a weak D match, TRBD1 (5 bases). CDR1 and CDR2 from the germline V gene are SNHLY and FYNNEI. This CDR3 has 15 amino acids. The V and J ends lost 3 bases and 1 base respectively, with 10 bases between them.

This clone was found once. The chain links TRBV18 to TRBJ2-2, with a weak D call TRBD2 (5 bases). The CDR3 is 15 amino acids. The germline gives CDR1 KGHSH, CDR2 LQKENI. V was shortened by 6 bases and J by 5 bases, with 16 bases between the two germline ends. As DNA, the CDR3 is TGTGCCAGCTCCCCCGGTGGGAGAAGAACCGGGGAGCTGTTTTTT. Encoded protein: CASSPGGRRTGELFF.

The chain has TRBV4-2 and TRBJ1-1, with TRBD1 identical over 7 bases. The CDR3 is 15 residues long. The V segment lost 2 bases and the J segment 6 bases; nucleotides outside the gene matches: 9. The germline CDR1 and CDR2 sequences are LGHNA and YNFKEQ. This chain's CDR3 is CASSQYEGQRPEAFF. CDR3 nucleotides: TGTGCCAGCAGCCAATATGAGGGACAGCGCCCTGAAGCTTTCTTT.